The text below deals with one TCR beta chain. Its antigen is unidentified. This specimen comes from a study of shared clonotypes between healthy human individuals. Study observations and caveats: Among non-shared clonotypes, generation probabilities were lower than among those shared by all four donors. In this cohort, only blood was sampled, and tissue repertoires likely differ.

The CDR3 is 14 residues long. The germline V and J ends were trimmed by 2 bases and 8 bases, with 13 bases remaining between them. Germline CDR1 reads MDHEN; CDR2 reads SYDVKM. Data came from immunoSEQ multiplex PCR; TCRdb stores just in-frame clones and leaves some out. Of about 2.1 million clones listed, 85% to 95% were seen once; the top ten hold under 2%. The naive CD8 subset, CD45RO-negative cells positively selected for CCR7, excluded terminally differentiated effector memory CD45RA+ cells. The receptor was derived from a man between 18 and 29 years old in good health. Some clones in this sample may be carry-over from other donors' samples. Material for sequencing was naive CD8+ T cells from PBMCs. V is TRBV28 and J is TRBJ2-1; TRBD2 might be the D (6 bases). The CDR3 nucleotides read TGTGCCAGCAGTTTACGGGGGACTCGCCATGAGCAGTTCTTC. Translation gives CASSLRGTRHEQFF.